One sample yielded the 8 T cell receptor beta chains listed below, sequenced in a study of T cell repertoires in cytomegalovirus infection. MiXCR was run by TCRdb on the reads, yielding one entry per CDR3 protein. Of 300,000 or so distinct CDR3 sequences in the sample, approximately 10% were seen once. The material sequenced was PBMCs. These receptors were collected from a human donor in good health (CMV status not recorded). Some clones in this sample may be carry-over from other donors' samples.

The rearrangement uses TRBV25-1 and TRBJ2-7; D is unresolved. V shed 4 bases and J shed 4 bases, with 11 bases lying between them. Germline V lookup: CDR1 MGHDK, CDR2 SYGVNS. The CDR3 contains 13 residues. In nucleotides, the CDR3 is TGTGCCAGCAGTGCGCCTGGACGATACGAGCAGTACGTC. Translated, it gives CASSAPGRYEQYV.

This clonotype was found many times. This chain uses TRBV24-1 with TRBJ1-2, with D hard to call. There are 13 residues in the CDR3. Germline V gives CDR1 KGHDR, CDR2 SFDVKD. The V end lost 2 bases, the J end lost 7 bases, and 10 bases lay between the germline ends. CDR3 region: CATSDSKQTGYTF. Written as DNA, the CDR3 is TGTGCCACCAGTGATTCCAAGCAGACTGGCTACACCTTC.

Details on this clonotype: This may be a read error, as it is one base from a much larger clone. The chain combines TRBV28 with TRBJ1-1; D not certain. There are 10 residues in the CDR3. The germline CDR1 and CDR2 sequences are MDHEN and SYDVKM. The V end was cut by 5 bases, the J end by 3 bases, with 1 base between. CDR3 loop: CASSDTEAFF. CDR3 in DNA: TGTGCCAGCAGTGACACTGAAGCTTTCTTT.

Ten or more counts support this clonotype. The V and J genes are TRBV4-1 and TRBJ2-3; TRBD2 matches at 9 bases. The V and J ends lost 4 bases and 5 bases, in that order; junction bases with no gene match: 13. The germline gives CDR1 MGHRA, CDR2 YSYEKL. This CDR3 comprises 17 residues. Written as DNA, the CDR3 is TGCGCCAGCAGCCTCCCCGGAAGCGGGGGGCCGGGAGATACGCAGTATTTT. This translates into CASSLPGSGGPGDTQYF.

This clonotype was seen ten or more times. The genes are TRBV7-2 and TRBJ1-5; D uncertain. The germline gives CDR1 SGHTA, CDR2 FQGNSA. Trimming removed 1 base at V and 4 bases at J, with 14 bases between. The CDR3 runs 16 residues. In DNA, the CDR3 is TGTGCCAGCAGCTTAGGCGGGTTAGAGAGGAATCAGCCCCAGCATTTT. Its translation is CASSLGGLERNQPQHF.

At least ten counts were recorded for this clonotype. The CDR3 is CASSLETGRSGNTIYF. CDR3 bases: TGTGCCAGCAGCTTAGAAACAGGGCGATCTGGAAACACCATATATTTT. The J gene is TRBJ1-3, the V gene TRBV7-8, with a tentative D call TRBD1 (6 bases). Trimming left V 1 base short and J 1 base short, with 11 bases between. Per the germline V gene, CDR1 is SGHVS and CDR2 is FQNEAQ. CDR3 length equals 16 residues.

This clonotype has a count of ten or more. The V call is TRBV7-6, the J call TRBJ1-5; 9 bases are a match to TRBD1. V dropped 5 bases and J dropped 3; count of bases not matched to a gene: 5. This CDR3 has 15 residues. CDR1 is SGHVS, CDR2 FNYEAQ, per germline. The CDR3 bases are TGTGCCAGCAGCCTAGGGACAGGGCACAATCAGCCCCAGCATTTT. Its translation is CASSLGTGHNQPQHF.

At least ten counts were recorded for this clonotype. The V gene is TRBV5-6, the J gene TRBJ1-5; TRBD1 agrees at 7 bases. This CDR3 has 15 amino acids. CDR1 and CDR2 from the germline V gene are SGHDT and YYEEEE. V was clipped by 4 bases and J by 5 bases; unmatched bases: 9. The CDR3 sequence: CASSTIPGTDQPQHF. The DNA for the CDR3 is TGTGCCAGCAGCACCATACCAGGGACAGATCAGCCCCAGCATTTT.